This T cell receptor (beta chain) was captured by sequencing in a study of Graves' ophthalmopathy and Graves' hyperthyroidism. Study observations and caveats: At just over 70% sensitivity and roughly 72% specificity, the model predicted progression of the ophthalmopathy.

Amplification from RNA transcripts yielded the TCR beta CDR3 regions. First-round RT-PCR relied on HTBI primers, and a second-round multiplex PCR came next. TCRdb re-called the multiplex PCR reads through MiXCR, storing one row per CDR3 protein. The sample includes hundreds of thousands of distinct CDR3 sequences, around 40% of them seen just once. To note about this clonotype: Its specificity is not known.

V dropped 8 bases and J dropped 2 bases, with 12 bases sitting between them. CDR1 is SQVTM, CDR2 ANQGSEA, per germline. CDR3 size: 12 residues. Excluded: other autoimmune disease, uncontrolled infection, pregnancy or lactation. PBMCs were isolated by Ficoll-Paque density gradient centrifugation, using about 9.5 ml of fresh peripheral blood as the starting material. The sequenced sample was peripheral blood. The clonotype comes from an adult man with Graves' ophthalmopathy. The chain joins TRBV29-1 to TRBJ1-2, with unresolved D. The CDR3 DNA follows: TGCAGCCCAACCGACGGGAACTATGGCTACACCTTC. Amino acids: CSPTDGNYGYTF.